Here is one T cell receptor beta chain with its context. This specimen comes from a study of Ad26.COV2.S vaccination and SARS-CoV-2 variants. The CDR3 runs 16 residues. Germline CDR1 and CDR2: SNHLY and FYNNEI. Trimming took 7 bases from V and 2 from J, leaving 19 bases between them. Method: immunoSEQ multiplex PCR; TCRdb's copy keeps in-frame clones and lacks some. This table holds more than 400,000 clones, around 90% found once. Documented treatment: roughly 19 received Ad26.COV2.S at low or high dose, single or two shots; about 5 received placebo; per-sample allocation not given. Sample collection was performed on day 63 after the first vaccine or placebo injection. Based in Boston, the donor was an adult of 18-55 years.

The sequencing used peripheral blood, collected in a trial of Ad26.COV2.S vaccine versus placebo. The receptor was derived from a person aged 18-60 years who received the Ad26.COV2.S COVID-19 vaccine or a placebo. This chain joins TRBV2 and TRBJ2-3; a weak D match, TRBD1 (5 bases). The CDR3: CASTLDRPSSTDTQYF. The DNA for the CDR3 is TGTGCCAGCACCCTAGACAGACCTTCCTCCACAGATACGCAGTATTTT.